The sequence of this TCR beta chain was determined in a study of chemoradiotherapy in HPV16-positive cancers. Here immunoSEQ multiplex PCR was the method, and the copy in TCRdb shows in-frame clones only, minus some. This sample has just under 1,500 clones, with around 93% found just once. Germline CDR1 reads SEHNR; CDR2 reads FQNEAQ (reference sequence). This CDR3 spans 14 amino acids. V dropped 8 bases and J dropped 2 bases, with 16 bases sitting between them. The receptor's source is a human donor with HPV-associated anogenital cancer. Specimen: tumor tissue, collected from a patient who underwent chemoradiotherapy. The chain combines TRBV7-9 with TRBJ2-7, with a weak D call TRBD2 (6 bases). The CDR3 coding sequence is TGTGCCAGCGGGCCGGGGAGGATCCCCTACGAGCAGTACTTC. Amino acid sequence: CASGPGRIPYEQYF.